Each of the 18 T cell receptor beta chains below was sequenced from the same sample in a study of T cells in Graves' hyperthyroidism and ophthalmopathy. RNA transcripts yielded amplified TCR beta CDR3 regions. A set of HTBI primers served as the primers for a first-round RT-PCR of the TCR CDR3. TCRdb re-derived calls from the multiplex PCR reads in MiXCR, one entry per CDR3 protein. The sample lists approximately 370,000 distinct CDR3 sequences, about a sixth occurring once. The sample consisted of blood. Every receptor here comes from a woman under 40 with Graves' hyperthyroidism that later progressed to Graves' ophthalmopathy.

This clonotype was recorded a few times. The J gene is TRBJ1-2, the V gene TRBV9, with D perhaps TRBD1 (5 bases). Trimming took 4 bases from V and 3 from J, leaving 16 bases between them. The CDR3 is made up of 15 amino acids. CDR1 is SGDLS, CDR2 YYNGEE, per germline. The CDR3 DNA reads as TGTGCCAGCAGCCCCAGGGCAGGGTTCGACTATGGCTACACCTTC. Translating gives CASSPRAGFDYGYTF. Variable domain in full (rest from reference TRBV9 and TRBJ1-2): DSGVTQTPKHLITATGQRVTLRCSPRSGDLSVYWYQQSLDQGLQFLIQYYNGEERAKGNILERFSAQQFPDLHSELNLSSLELGDSALYFCASSPRAGFDYGYTFGSGTRLTVV.

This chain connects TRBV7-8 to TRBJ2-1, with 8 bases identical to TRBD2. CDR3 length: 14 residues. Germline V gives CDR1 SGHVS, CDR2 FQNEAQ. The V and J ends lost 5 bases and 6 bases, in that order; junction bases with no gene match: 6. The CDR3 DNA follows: TGTGCCAGCAGCCTTAGCGGGAATTCCAATGAGCAGTTCTTC. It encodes CASSLSGNSNEQFF.

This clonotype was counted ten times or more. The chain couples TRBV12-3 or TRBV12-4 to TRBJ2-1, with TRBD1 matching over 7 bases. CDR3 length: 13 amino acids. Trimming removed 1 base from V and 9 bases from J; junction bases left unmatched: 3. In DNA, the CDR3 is TGTGCCAGCAGTTTAGGACAGGGTCTTGAGCAGTTCTTC. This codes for CASSLGQGLEQFF.

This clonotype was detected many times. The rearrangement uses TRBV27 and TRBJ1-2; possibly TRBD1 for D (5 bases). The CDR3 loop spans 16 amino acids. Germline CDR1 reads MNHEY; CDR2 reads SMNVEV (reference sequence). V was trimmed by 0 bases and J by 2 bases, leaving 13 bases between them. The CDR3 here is CASSLSSRVGNYGYTF. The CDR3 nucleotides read TGTGCCAGCAGTTTATCGAGCAGGGTCGGGAACTATGGCTACACCTTC.

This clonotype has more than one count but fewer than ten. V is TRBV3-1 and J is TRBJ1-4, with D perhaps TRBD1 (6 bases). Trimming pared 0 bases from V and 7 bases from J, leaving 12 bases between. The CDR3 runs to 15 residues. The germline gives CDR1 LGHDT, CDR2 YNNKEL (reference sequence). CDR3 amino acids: CASSQETGAFEKLFF. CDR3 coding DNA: TGTGCCAGCAGCCAAGAAACGGGGGCCTTTGAAAAACTGTTTTTT.

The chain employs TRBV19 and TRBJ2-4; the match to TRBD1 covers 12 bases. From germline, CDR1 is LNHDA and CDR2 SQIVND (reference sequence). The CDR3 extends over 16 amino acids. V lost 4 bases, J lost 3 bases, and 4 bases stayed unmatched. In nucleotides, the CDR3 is TGTGCCAGTAGTACGGGACAGGGGGCGAACAAAAACATTCAGTACTTC. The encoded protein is CASSTGQGANKNIQYF.

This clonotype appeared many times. DNA for the CDR3: TGTGCCAGCAGCTCGATTCCAAACAGCCCTCGGGATGAAAAACTGTTTTTT. Protein product: CASSSIPNSPRDEKLFF. The chain couples TRBV11-2 to TRBJ1-4; D gene unclear. The germline gives CDR1 SGHAT, CDR2 FQNNGV. This CDR3 spans 17 amino acids. Deletions cut 4 bases from V and 6 bases from J, with 21 bases between.

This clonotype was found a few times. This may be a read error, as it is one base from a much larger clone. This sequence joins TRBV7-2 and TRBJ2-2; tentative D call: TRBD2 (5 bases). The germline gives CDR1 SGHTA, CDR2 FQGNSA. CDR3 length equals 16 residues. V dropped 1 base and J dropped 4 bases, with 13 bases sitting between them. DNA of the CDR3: TGTGCCAGCAGCTTAGAGGACTGGCCGAGCACCGGGGAGCTGTTTTTT. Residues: CASSLEDWPSTGELFF. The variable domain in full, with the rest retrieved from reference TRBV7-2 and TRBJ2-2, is GAGVSQSPSNKVTEKGKDVELRCDPISGHTALYWYRQSLGQGLEFLIYFQGNSAPDKSGLPSDRFSAERTGGSVSTLTIQRTQQEDSAVYLCASSLEDWPSTGELFFGEGSRLTVL.

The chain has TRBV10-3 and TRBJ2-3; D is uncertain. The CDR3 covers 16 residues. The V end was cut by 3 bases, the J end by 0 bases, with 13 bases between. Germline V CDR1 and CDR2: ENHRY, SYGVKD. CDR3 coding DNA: TGTGCCATCAGTGACCCCATACCCCCTAGCACAGATACGCAGTATTTT. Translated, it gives CAISDPIPPSTDTQYF.

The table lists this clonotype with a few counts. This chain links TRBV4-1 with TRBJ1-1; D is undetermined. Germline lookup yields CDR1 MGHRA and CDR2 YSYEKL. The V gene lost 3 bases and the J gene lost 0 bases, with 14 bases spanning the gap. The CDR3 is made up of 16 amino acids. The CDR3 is CASSQNPGAMNTEAFF. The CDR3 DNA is TGCGCCAGCAGCCAGAACCCGGGAGCCATGAACACTGAAGCTTTCTTT.

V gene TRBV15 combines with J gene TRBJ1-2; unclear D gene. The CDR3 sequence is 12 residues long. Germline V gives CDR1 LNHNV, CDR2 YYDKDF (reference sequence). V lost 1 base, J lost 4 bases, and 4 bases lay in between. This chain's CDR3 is CATSRGAYGYTF. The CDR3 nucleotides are TGTGCCACCAGCAGAGGGGCCTATGGCTACACCTTC.

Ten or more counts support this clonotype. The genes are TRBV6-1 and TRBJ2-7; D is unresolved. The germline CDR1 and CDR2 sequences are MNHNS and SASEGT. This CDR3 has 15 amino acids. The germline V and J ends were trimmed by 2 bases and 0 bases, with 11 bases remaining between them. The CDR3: CASSEMWQSSYEQYF. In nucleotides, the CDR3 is TGTGCCAGCAGTGAAATGTGGCAGAGCTCCTACGAGCAGTACTTC.

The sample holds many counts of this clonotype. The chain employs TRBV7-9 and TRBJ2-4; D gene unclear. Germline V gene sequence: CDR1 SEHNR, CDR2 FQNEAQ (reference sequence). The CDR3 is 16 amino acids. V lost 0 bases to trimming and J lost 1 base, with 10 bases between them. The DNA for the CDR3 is TGTGCCAGCAGCTTAGCGGACGCTATTGCCAAAAACATTCAGTACTTC. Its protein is CASSLADAIAKNIQYF. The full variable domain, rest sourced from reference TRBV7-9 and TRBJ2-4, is DTGVSQNPRHKITKRGQNVTFRCDPISEHNRLYWYRQTLGQGPEFLTYFQNEAQLEKSRLLSDRFSAERPKGSFSTLEIQRTEQGDSAMYLCASSLADAIAKNIQYFGAGTRLSVL.

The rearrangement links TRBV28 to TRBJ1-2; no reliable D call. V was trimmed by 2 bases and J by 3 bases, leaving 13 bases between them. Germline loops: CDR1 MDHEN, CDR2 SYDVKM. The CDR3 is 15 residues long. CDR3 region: CASSLSLREDYGYTF. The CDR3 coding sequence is TGTGCCAGCAGTTTAAGTTTGAGGGAGGACTATGGCTACACCTTC.

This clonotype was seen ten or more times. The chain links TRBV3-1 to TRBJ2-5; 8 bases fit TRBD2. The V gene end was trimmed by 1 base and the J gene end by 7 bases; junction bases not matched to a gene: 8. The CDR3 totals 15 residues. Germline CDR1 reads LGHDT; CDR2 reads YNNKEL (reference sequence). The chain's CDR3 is CASSQVAGGRGTQYF. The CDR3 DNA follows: TGTGCCAGCAGCCAAGTGGCGGGAGGCCGGGGGACCCAGTACTTC.

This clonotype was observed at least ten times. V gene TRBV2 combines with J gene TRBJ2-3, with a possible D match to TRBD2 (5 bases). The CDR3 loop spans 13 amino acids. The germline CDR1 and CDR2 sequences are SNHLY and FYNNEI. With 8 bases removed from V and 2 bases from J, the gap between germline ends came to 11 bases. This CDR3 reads CASSSGPTDTQYF. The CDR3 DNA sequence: TGTGCCAGCTCGAGCGGACCCACAGATACGCAGTATTTT.

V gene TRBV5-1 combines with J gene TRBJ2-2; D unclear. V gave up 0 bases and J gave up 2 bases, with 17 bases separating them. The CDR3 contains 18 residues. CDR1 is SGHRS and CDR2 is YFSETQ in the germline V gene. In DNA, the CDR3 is TGCGCCAGCAGCTTGGTGGCCTCTGACGTAACCAACACCGGGGAGCTGTTTTTT. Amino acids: CASSLVASDVTNTGELFF. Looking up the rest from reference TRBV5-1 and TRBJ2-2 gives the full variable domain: KAGVTQTPRYLIKTRGQQVTLSCSPISGHRSVSWYQQTPGQGLQFLFEYFSETQRNKGNFPGRFSGRQFSNSRSEMNVSTLELGDSALYLCASSLVASDVTNTGELFFGEGSRLTVL.

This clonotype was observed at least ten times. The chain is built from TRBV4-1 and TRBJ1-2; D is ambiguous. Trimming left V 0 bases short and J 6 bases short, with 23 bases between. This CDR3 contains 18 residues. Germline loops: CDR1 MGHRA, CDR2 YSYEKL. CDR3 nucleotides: TGCGCCAGCAGCCAAGATTTGGGCAGGTTCGTTCCCGGGGATGGCTACACCTTC. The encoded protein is CASSQDLGRFVPGDGYTF.